This T cell receptor (beta chain) was captured in a study of CD4 T cells in relation to SARS-CoV-2 and coronaviruses. Study-wide context: Controls used an HIV-1 Nef peptide pool or no peptide.

Concerning this clone itself: Antigen specificity is unknown.

Generated by immunoSEQ multiplex PCR, the TCRdb table keeps only in-frame clones and is missing some. The sample records tens of thousands of clones, roughly 76% being singletons. The unexposed donors gave CD4+ T cells in 2011-2018, prior to COVID-19. CD4+ T cells were isolated from the cells after 10 days of culture. Testing used SARS-CoV-2 S/N and four cold-coronavirus spikes on unexposed-donor CD4+ T cells, cells permitting. Sequencing was performed on CD4+ T cells from PBMCs, cultured in vitro. The TCR was taken from a human donor in good health.

CDR3 DNA: TGTGCCACCACTAGGGGGGGGACAGGGAGGACTGAAGCTTTCTTT. It yields the protein CATTRGGTGRTEAFF. V and J are TRBV2 and TRBJ1-1, with TRBD1 matching over 9 bases. The CDR3 spans 15 residues. Germline CDR1 reads SNHLY; CDR2 reads FYNNEI. Losses at the gene ends were 10 bases for V and 5 bases for J; bases not matched to a gene: 14.